This entry describes one T cell receptor (beta chain). No antigen is known for it. No clone much larger than this one lies a single base away; base qualities are absent. Amplification of TCR beta CDR3 regions was carried out from RNA transcripts. The first round of RT-PCR for the TCR CDR3 was performed with the HTBI primer set and the Qiagen OneStep RT-PCR kit. Libraries were constructed in a second round of multiplex PCR, after which size selection and purification were performed. Paired-end sequencing of the libraries was performed with 100 bp reads on an Illumina HiSeq2000. The study's processing was this. SOAPnuke was used to process the raw data, throwing out any read that contained adapters or uncalled bases, had a mean Phred below 15, or lacked an exact constant-primer or identifier match. High-quality paired reads were merged with COPE v1.2.5, and unique nucleotide sequences were defined as clonotypes. MiTCR v1.1 was used to align the clonotypes against IMGT TRBV, TRBD and TRBJ reference segments. Analysis was restricted to V-J combinations with a frequency above 0.0001, which covered about 99% of repertoires. The TCS score was defined as F50 (clonal expansion) divided by E x V (chaos), with BLOSUM62-based TCRdist calculated between CDR3 peptides within each V-J. Welch's t-statistics and random forest reduced just over 500 V-J features to around 14, which were used in a naive Bayes classifier (R e1071). The raw public data were reprocessed by TCRdb itself: fastp quality trimming at Q25, MiXCR clonotype calling, in-frame beta chains only. All rows with the same CDR3 protein become a single entry with the most common DNA and genes. TCRdb's processing, not the authors', yielded these V and J calls. In all, the sample holds approximately 560,000 distinct CDR3 sequences, and more than 15% of those were seen once. The ten largest account for around 6.6% of the sample.

Stable Graves' hyperthyroidism was defined as no progression to ophthalmopathy during 18 months of follow-up. The hyperthyroidism patients were between 18 and 65 years old and newly diagnosed, with a disease duration of less than 2 months. The study excluded patients with uncontrolled infections, other autoimmune diseases, pregnancy or lactation. Diagnoses were based on clinical symptoms, serum thyroxine and TRAb, thyroid ultrasound and orbital computed tomography. PBMCs were isolated from 10 ml of fresh peripheral blood by Ficoll-Paque density gradient centrifugation. Total RNA was extracted with Trizol reagent, and quality was checked on an Agilent 2100 Bioanalyzer. The sample belongs to a study of T cells in Graves' hyperthyroidism and ophthalmopathy (dated by TCRdb to the late 2010s). For context, the study as a whole: Peripheral blood samples were taken at initial diagnosis, before any treatment was given. TCR V-J signatures able to tell the groups apart were searched for in a discovery cohort of some 100 patients, of whom more than 40 had Graves' ophthalmopathy and about 60 had stable Graves' hyperthyroidism. TCR Vbeta CDR3 sequencing of some 140 peripheral blood samples (over 40 ophthalmopathy, about 80 hyperthyroidism and roughly 17 progressor patients) is reported in the paper. Prospective prediction of ophthalmopathy was tested in an independent validation cohort consisting of some 20 hyperthyroidism patients and 15 or so patients who later progressed to ophthalmopathy. After sampling, hyperthyroidism patients received methimazole starting at 30 mg daily, and ophthalmopathy patients received high-dose intravenous methylprednisolone. Thyroid tissue and blood T-cell repertoires from about six Graves' hyperthyroidism patients were also compared in the study. The roughly 100 discovery patients were randomly divided into training and test sets at a 7:3 ratio. The investigation overall reported the following: During validation, the model predicted progression to ophthalmopathy a median of around 6 months ahead of onset, with around 65% sensitivity and under 85% specificity. A model built on a 13 V-J signature distinguished ophthalmopathy from stable hyperthyroidism, reaching around 87% sensitivity and 81.08% specificity in cross-validation and 80%/75% in testing. Sample size was not statistically predetermined, and blinding of investigators to group allocation was not performed. Most expanded thyroid clonotypes (frequency above 0.001) were also detected in blood, suggesting blood repertoires may reflect thyroid immune responses.

The CDR3 numbers 16 residues from cysteine through phenylalanine. Of all the DNA, just the CDR3 is kept, 48 bases in frame from base 1. V lost 6 bases and J lost 2 bases, and the count of bases not matched to a germline gene is 10. The germline V gene (reference sequence) sets CDR1 to MNHEY and CDR2 to SMNVEV. This sequence uses TRBV27 and TRBJ2-7; TRBD2 matches 10 bases in the middle. The sequence was obtained from a woman in her 30s with Graves' hyperthyroidism. The specimen sequenced was blood. For the CDR3, the sequence is CASRAEPSGSAYEQYF. Read as DNA, the sequence is TGTGCCAGCAGGGCCGAACCTAGCGGGAGTGCCTACGAGCAGTACTTC.